A selection of T cell receptor beta chains follows, all from one sample in a study of T cells after yellow fever vaccination. MiXCR, applied by TCRdb to the 5' RACE reads, yields one record per CDR3 protein. The sample consists of approximately 300,000 distinct CDR3 sequences, around 10% of them appearing once. The source was CD4+ T cells sorted from PBMCs, collected 45 days after the yellow fever booster vaccination. The receptor set was obtained from a man younger than 30 who received the YFV17D yellow fever vaccine. Both conserved end residues are part of each CDR3. Each record gives: J gene, D gene, V gene, clone size, CDR3 protein, CDR3 DNA. The D gene is left open where the match is weak. Only part of the rows carry a size: once, few, many, or a class if the clone is expanded.

J gene: TRBJ1-6; D gene: NA; V gene: TRBV3-1; clone size: NA; CDR3 protein: CASSLGSMGNSPLHF; CDR3 DNA: TGTGCCAGCAGTCTCGGGTCAATGGGGAATTCACCCCTCCACTTT
J gene: TRBJ1-4; D gene: NA; V gene: TRBV5-1; clone size: NA; CDR3 protein: CASSRGGPDEKLFF; CDR3 DNA: TGCGCCAGTTCAAGAGGCGGGCCAGATGAAAAACTGTTTTTT
J gene: TRBJ1-1; D gene: NA; V gene: TRBV28; clone size: few; CDR3 protein: CASRAGTPPFAFF; CDR3 DNA: TGTGCCAGCAGGGCCGGGACCCCGCCTTTTGCTTTCTTT
J gene: TRBJ2-3; D gene: TRBD1; V gene: TRBV12-3/TRBV12-4; clone size: few; CDR3 protein: CASSSVVRRTSQGDTQYF; CDR3 DNA: TGTGCCAGCAGCTCGGTGGTGCGGAGGACGTCACAGGGGGATACGCAGTATTTT
J gene: TRBJ2-3; D gene: NA; V gene: TRBV5-1; clone size: many; CDR3 protein: CASSGTSTDTQYF; CDR3 DNA: TGCGCCAGCAGCGGGACTAGCACAGATACGCAGTATTTT
J gene: TRBJ1-6; D gene: TRBD1; V gene: TRBV7-2; clone size: NA; CDR3 protein: CASSLDPTGRNSPLHF; CDR3 DNA: TGTGCCAGCAGCCTAGACCCGACAGGGCGTAATTCACCCCTCCACTTT
J gene: TRBJ2-7; D gene: NA; V gene: TRBV2; clone size: few; CDR3 protein: CASSEQNYEQYF; CDR3 DNA: TGTGCCAGCAGTGAACAGAATTACGAGCAGTACTTC
J gene: TRBJ2-3; D gene: NA; V gene: TRBV5-1; clone size: NA; CDR3 protein: CASSPEVPLASTDTQYF; CDR3 DNA: TGCGCCAGCAGCCCGGAGGTCCCTCTAGCAAGCACAGATACGCAGTATTTT
J gene: TRBJ1-4; D gene: NA; V gene: TRBV4-3; clone size: NA; CDR3 protein: CASSQDPLFWQGSNEKLFF; CDR3 DNA: TGCGCCAGCAGCCAAGACCCTTTATTCTGGCAGGGGTCTAATGAAAAACTGTTTTTT
J gene: TRBJ2-7; D gene: NA; V gene: TRBV6-2/TRBV6-3; clone size: few; CDR3 protein: CASTGRGTYEQYF; CDR3 DNA: TGTGCCAGCACTGGACGGGGGACCTACGAGCAGTACTTC
J gene: TRBJ2-3; D gene: NA; V gene: TRBV4-2; clone size: many; CDR3 protein: CASSQGLARLTDTQYF; CDR3 DNA: TGTGCCAGCAGCCAAGGCCTAGCCCGCCTCACAGATACGCAGTATTTT
J gene: TRBJ2-7; D gene: NA; V gene: TRBV7-2; clone size: few; CDR3 protein: CASSPAGGGLEQYF; CDR3 DNA: TGTGCCAGCAGCCCTGCAGGGGGAGGCCTCGAGCAGTACTTC
J gene: TRBJ1-4; D gene: NA; V gene: TRBV4-2; clone size: few; CDR3 protein: CASSQESAAPEKLFF; CDR3 DNA: TGTGCCAGCAGCCAAGAATCAGCAGCACCGGAAAAACTGTTTTTT
J gene: TRBJ2-3; D gene: NA; V gene: TRBV1; clone size: few; CDR3 protein: CTSRFIPQYF; CDR3 DNA: TGCACCAGCCGATTCATACCGCAGTATTTT
J gene: TRBJ1-4; D gene: TRBD1; V gene: TRBV5-1; clone size: NA; CDR3 protein: CASSLETGGLIIF; CDR3 DNA: TGCGCCAGCAGCCTAGAAACAGGGGGCTTAATTATATTT
J gene: TRBJ2-7; D gene: NA; V gene: TRBV20-1; clone size: few; CDR3 protein: CSAWDLAYEQYF; CDR3 DNA: TGCAGTGCCTGGGACCTCGCCTACGAGCAGTACTTC
J gene: TRBJ1-1; D gene: TRBD1; V gene: TRBV20-1; clone size: NA; CDR3 protein: CSARAQGITEAFF; CDR3 DNA: TGCAGTGCTAGAGCACAGGGGATCACTGAAGCTTTCTTT
J gene: TRBJ2-5; D gene: NA; V gene: TRBV15; clone size: many; CDR3 protein: CATSSSDGQETQYF; CDR3 DNA: TGTGCCACCAGCAGCTCGGACGGGCAAGAGACCCAGTACTTC
J gene: TRBJ1-1; D gene: TRBD1; V gene: TRBV4-3; clone size: NA; CDR3 protein: CASSQGGTGRRAFF; CDR3 DNA: TGCGCCAGCAGCCAGGGGGGGACAGGGCGAAGAGCTTTCTTT
J gene: TRBJ2-5; D gene: NA; V gene: TRBV9; clone size: many; CDR3 protein: CASSPTAGVQGETQYF; CDR3 DNA: TGTGCCAGCAGCCCAACCGCAGGGGTTCAAGGAGAGACCCAGTACTTC
J gene: TRBJ1-4; D gene: NA; V gene: TRBV5-1; clone size: few; CDR3 protein: CASSLDPPGANEKLFF; CDR3 DNA: TGCGCCAGCAGCTTGGACCCTCCGGGTGCTAATGAAAAACTGTTTTTT
J gene: TRBJ2-1; D gene: TRBD2; V gene: TRBV4-3; clone size: NA; CDR3 protein: CASSQDGRRLAGYNEQFF; CDR3 DNA: TGCGCCAGCAGCCAAGATGGCCGAAGGCTAGCGGGCTACAATGAGCAGTTCTTC
J gene: TRBJ1-2; D gene: NA; V gene: TRBV9; clone size: NA; CDR3 protein: CASSVGSAGYTF; CDR3 DNA: TGTGCCAGCAGCGTGGGGTCGGCGGGCTACACCTTC
J gene: TRBJ1-1; D gene: NA; V gene: TRBV4-3; clone size: few; CDR3 protein: CASSQETRPGKAFF; CDR3 DNA: TGCGCCAGCAGCCAAGAGACTAGACCAGGGAAAGCTTTCTTT
J gene: TRBJ1-1; D gene: NA; V gene: TRBV5-4; clone size: NA; CDR3 protein: CASSLALRRERGTEAFF; CDR3 DNA: TGTGCCAGCAGCTTGGCCTTAAGGAGGGAACGGGGCACTGAAGCTTTCTTT
J gene: TRBJ2-3; D gene: TRBD2; V gene: TRBV24-1; clone size: NA; CDR3 protein: CATSDWGTSGRTDTQYF; CDR3 DNA: TGTGCCACCAGTGATTGGGGGACTAGCGGGCGCACAGATACGCAGTATTTT
J gene: TRBJ1-5; D gene: TRBD1; V gene: TRBV18; clone size: few; CDR3 protein: CASSPGTVNVNQPQHF; CDR3 DNA: TGTGCCAGCTCCCCAGGGACAGTAAACGTTAATCAGCCCCAGCATTTT
J gene: TRBJ1-1; D gene: NA; V gene: TRBV7-3; clone size: few; CDR3 protein: CASSLGAQYTEAFF; CDR3 DNA: TGTGCCAGCAGCTTAGGGGCCCAGTACACTGAAGCTTTCTTT
J gene: TRBJ1-6; D gene: TRBD1; V gene: TRBV6-5; clone size: NA; CDR3 protein: CASSYSGAGQGTPLHF; CDR3 DNA: TGTGCCAGCAGTTACTCGGGGGCGGGACAGGGGACACCCCTCCACTTT
J gene: TRBJ1-1; D gene: TRBD1; V gene: TRBV7-2; clone size: NA; CDR3 protein: CASRTGQRNTEAFF; CDR3 DNA: TGTGCCAGCAGAACGGGACAGAGGAACACTGAAGCTTTCTTT
J gene: TRBJ1-1; D gene: NA; V gene: TRBV28; clone size: NA; CDR3 protein: CASSLRSDTEAFF; CDR3 DNA: TGTGCCAGCAGTTTGCGCTCGGACACTGAAGCTTTCTTT
J gene: TRBJ1-2; D gene: TRBD1; V gene: TRBV7-9; clone size: NA; CDR3 protein: CASSLAYGQGESYGYTF; CDR3 DNA: TGTGCCAGCAGCTTAGCGTACGGACAGGGCGAATCCTATGGCTACACCTTC
J gene: TRBJ2-3; D gene: NA; V gene: TRBV3-1; clone size: many; CDR3 protein: CASSQGSGNTDTQYF; CDR3 DNA: TGTGCCAGCAGCCAAGGAAGTGGAAACACAGATACGCAGTATTTT
J gene: TRBJ2-2; D gene: TRBD1; V gene: TRBV10-1; clone size: few; CDR3 protein: CASRDRNTGELFF; CDR3 DNA: TGCGCCAGTAGGGACAGGAACACCGGGGAGCTGTTTTTT
J gene: TRBJ2-6; D gene: TRBD1; V gene: TRBV20-1; clone size: NA; CDR3 protein: CSARQGSGGANVLTF; CDR3 DNA: TGCAGTGCCAGACAGGGTTCAGGAGGGGCCAACGTCCTGACTTTC
J gene: TRBJ2-1; D gene: NA; V gene: TRBV6-5; clone size: few; CDR3 protein: CASSYSLAQDEQFF; CDR3 DNA: TGTGCCAGCAGTTACTCGCTAGCCCAGGATGAGCAGTTCTTC
J gene: TRBJ2-5; D gene: NA; V gene: TRBV5-1; clone size: NA; CDR3 protein: CASSGSNSVQETQYF; CDR3 DNA: TGCGCCAGCAGCGGGTCGAATAGCGTCCAAGAGACCCAGTACTTC
J gene: TRBJ2-3; D gene: NA; V gene: TRBV5-5; clone size: NA; CDR3 protein: CASSLGRHLADTQYF; CDR3 DNA: TGTGCCAGCAGCTTGGGCCGCCATCTCGCAGATACGCAGTATTTT
J gene: TRBJ2-6; D gene: NA; V gene: TRBV5-1; clone size: few; CDR3 protein: CASSLKADAGANVLTF; CDR3 DNA: TGCGCCAGCAGCTTGAAAGCAGATGCTGGGGCCAACGTCCTGACTTTC
J gene: TRBJ1-5; D gene: NA; V gene: TRBV5-1; clone size: few; CDR3 protein: CASSLGGGSQPQHF; CDR3 DNA: TGCGCCAGCAGCTTAGGCGGGGGTTCTCAGCCCCAGCATTTT
J gene: TRBJ2-3; D gene: TRBD2; V gene: TRBV5-4; clone size: few; CDR3 protein: CASTTTGGPGDTQYF; CDR3 DNA: TGTGCCAGCACCACTACGGGGGGGCCCGGAGATACGCAGTATTTT
J gene: TRBJ2-7; D gene: NA; V gene: TRBV7-3; clone size: few; CDR3 protein: CASSPGTRRDPYEQYF; CDR3 DNA: TGTGCCAGCAGCCCTGGGACCAGACGGGACCCCTACGAGCAGTACTTC
J gene: TRBJ2-7; D gene: NA; V gene: TRBV20-1; clone size: NA; CDR3 protein: CSARDRRGPGIYEQYF; CDR3 DNA: TGCAGTGCTAGAGATCGTAGAGGGCCGGGAATTTACGAGCAGTACTTC
J gene: TRBJ2-1; D gene: NA; V gene: TRBV29-1; clone size: NA; CDR3 protein: CSVGVGAGRFF; CDR3 DNA: NA
J gene: TRBJ1-2; D gene: NA; V gene: TRBV4-2; clone size: few; CDR3 protein: CASSPQWGGGDYGYTF; CDR3 DNA: TGTGCCAGCAGCCCCCAGTGGGGGGGCGGGGACTATGGCTACACCTTC
J gene: TRBJ1-5; D gene: NA; V gene: TRBV12-3/TRBV12-4; clone size: many; CDR3 protein: CASSLSATGSGGINQPQHF; CDR3 DNA: TGTGCCAGCTCCCTGTCCGCCACGGGTTCGGGGGGGATCAATCAGCCCCAGCATTTT
J gene: TRBJ1-4; D gene: TRBD1; V gene: TRBV5-6; clone size: NA; CDR3 protein: CASSQRQGANEKLFF; CDR3 DNA: TGTGCCAGCAGCCAAAGACAGGGGGCTAATGAAAAACTGTTTTTT
J gene: TRBJ1-2; D gene: NA; V gene: TRBV5-1; clone size: many; CDR3 protein: CASSLGDVYGYTF; CDR3 DNA: TGCGCCAGCAGCTTAGGGGATGTCTATGGCTACACCTTC
J gene: TRBJ1-5; D gene: NA; V gene: TRBV4-3; clone size: few; CDR3 protein: CASSQEATPGGQPQHF; CDR3 DNA: TGCGCCAGCAGCCAAGAGGCGACCCCCGGAGGTCAGCCCCAGCATTTT
J gene: TRBJ1-2; D gene: TRBD1; V gene: TRBV5-1; clone size: few; CDR3 protein: CASSRDRGADGYTF; CDR3 DNA: TGCGCCAGCAGCCGCGACAGGGGGGCGGATGGCTACACCTTC
J gene: TRBJ2-3; D gene: TRBD2; V gene: TRBV5-1; clone size: NA; CDR3 protein: CASSGGLAGSTSTDTQYF; CDR3 DNA: TGCGCCAGCAGCGGAGGACTAGCGGGGAGTACTAGCACAGATACGCAGTATTTT
J gene: TRBJ2-3; D gene: NA; V gene: TRBV6-1; clone size: few; CDR3 protein: CASSQEDSTDTQYF; CDR3 DNA: TGTGCCAGCAGTCAAGAGGACAGCACAGATACGCAGTATTTT
J gene: TRBJ2-7; D gene: NA; V gene: TRBV29-1; clone size: NA; CDR3 protein: CSAKPSVSGREQYF; CDR3 DNA: TGCAGCGCAAAACCTAGCGTATCGGGTAGAGAGCAGTACTTC
J gene: TRBJ1-5; D gene: NA; V gene: TRBV4-1; clone size: NA; CDR3 protein: CASSQDRDRGNQPQHF; CDR3 DNA: TGCGCCAGCAGCCAAGATAGGGACCGGGGGAATCAGCCCCAGCATTTT